This passage covers 7 T cell receptor beta chains from one sample sequenced in a study of T-cell memory formation after mild COVID-19. Each CDR3 protein is one row after TCRdb ran MiXCR on the 5' RACE reads. Of hundreds of thousands of distinct CDR3 sequences detected, 15% appear once; the ten largest clones hold approximately 20%. Sequencing was performed on PBMCs or a T cell subset sorted from them (not recorded which). All receptors come from a young man who had mild COVID-19 (a few samples of this study predate the infection). Cell type and time point are not known.

The table lists this clonotype with a count of one. The chain couples TRBV4-3 to TRBJ2-5; 10 bases line up with TRBD1. The V and J ends lost 3 bases and 5 bases, in that order; junction bases with no gene match: 12. The CDR3 sequence is 17 residues long. Germline assignment: CDR1 LGHNA and CDR2 YSLEER. The CDR3 nucleotides are TGCGCCAGCAGCCACTTCAGAGGGGACAGGGGTCCGGAGACCCAGTACTTC. This sequence encodes CASSHFRGDRGPETQYF.

The CDR3 loop reads CASSLKGGLGGYTF. Here the CDR3 DNA reads TGCGCCAGCAGCCTCAAGGGTGGACTTGGTGGCTACACCTTC. This sequence joins TRBV4-3 and TRBJ1-2; unclear D gene. V lost 4 bases, J lost 7 bases, and 16 bases lay in between. Germline V gene lookup returns CDR1 LGHNA and CDR2 YSLEER. The CDR3 has 14 amino acids.

The V gene is TRBV20-1, the J gene TRBJ2-1, with 10 bases aligning to TRBD2. With V trimmed by 1 base and J by 4 bases, 10 bases remained unmatched. Germline CDR1 reads DFQATT; CDR2 reads SNEGSKA (reference sequence). The CDR3 contains 17 residues. This CDR3 is CSARGLAGDRLYNEQFF. As DNA, the CDR3 is TGCAGTGCTAGAGGGCTAGCGGGGGACCGCCTTTACAATGAGCAGTTCTTC.

This clonotype was picked up a small number of times. This chain uses TRBV5-4 with TRBJ2-3; D possibly uses TRBD1 or TRBD2 (5 bases each). CDR3 length: 16 residues. Trimming shortened V by 4 bases and J by 5 bases, and 20 bases separated the two germline ends. Looked up from germline, CDR1 is SGHNT and CDR2 is YYREEE (reference sequence). The CDR3 DNA reads TGTGCCAGCAGCGGGGGAACAGGAACGCAGGGAGATACGCAGTATTTT. Protein sequence: CASSGGTGTQGDTQYF.

V and J are TRBV6-5 and TRBJ2-1, with a weak D call TRBD1 (6 bases). Germline CDR1 reads MNHEY; CDR2 reads SVGAGI. V lost 5 bases, J lost 0 bases, and 14 bases lay in between. The CDR3 loop spans 16 amino acids. The CDR3 spells CASSPQTGSSYNEQFF. CDR3 sequence (DNA): TGTGCCAGCAGTCCCCAGACAGGCAGCTCCTACAATGAGCAGTTCTTC.

A few counts support this clonotype. The gene calls are TRBV7-2 and TRBJ2-7; D gene uncertain. The CDR3 covers 11 residues. With 10 bases removed from V and 6 bases from J, the gap between germline ends came to 13 bases. The germline V gene has CDR1 SGHTA and CDR2 FQGNSA. In DNA, the CDR3 is TGTGCCATCGGCAAGGGCCGCGAGCAGTACTTC. Translated: CAIGKGREQYF.

The rearrangement uses TRBV9 and TRBJ2-3; a possible D gene is TRBD2 (5 bases). V was shortened by 3 bases and J by 1 base, with 12 bases between the two germline ends. Germline lookup yields CDR1 SGDLS and CDR2 YYNGEE. The CDR3 loop spans 15 amino acids. This CDR3 is CASSARTQGTDTQYF. The CDR3, as DNA: TGTGCCAGCAGCGCCCGGACTCAGGGCACAGATACGCAGTATTTT. Based on the CDR3 plus reference TRBV9 and TRBJ2-3, the full variable domain is DSGVTQTPKHLITATGQRVTLRCSPRSGDLSVYWYQQSLDQGLQFLIQYYNGEERAKGNILERFSAQQFPDLHSELNLSSLELGDSALYFCASSARTQGTDTQYFGPGTRLTVL.